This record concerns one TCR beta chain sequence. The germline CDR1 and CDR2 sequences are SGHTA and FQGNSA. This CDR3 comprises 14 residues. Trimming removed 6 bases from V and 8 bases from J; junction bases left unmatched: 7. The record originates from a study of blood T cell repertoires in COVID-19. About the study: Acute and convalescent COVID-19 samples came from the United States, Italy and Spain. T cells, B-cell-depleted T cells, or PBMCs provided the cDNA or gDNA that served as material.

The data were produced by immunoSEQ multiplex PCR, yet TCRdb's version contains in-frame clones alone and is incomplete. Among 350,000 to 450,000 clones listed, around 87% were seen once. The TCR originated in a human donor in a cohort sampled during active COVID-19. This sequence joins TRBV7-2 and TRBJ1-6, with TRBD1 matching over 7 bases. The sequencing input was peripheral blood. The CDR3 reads CASRRGPADSPLHF. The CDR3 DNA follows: TGTGCCAGCAGGAGGGGGCCGGCGGATTCACCCCTCCACTTT.